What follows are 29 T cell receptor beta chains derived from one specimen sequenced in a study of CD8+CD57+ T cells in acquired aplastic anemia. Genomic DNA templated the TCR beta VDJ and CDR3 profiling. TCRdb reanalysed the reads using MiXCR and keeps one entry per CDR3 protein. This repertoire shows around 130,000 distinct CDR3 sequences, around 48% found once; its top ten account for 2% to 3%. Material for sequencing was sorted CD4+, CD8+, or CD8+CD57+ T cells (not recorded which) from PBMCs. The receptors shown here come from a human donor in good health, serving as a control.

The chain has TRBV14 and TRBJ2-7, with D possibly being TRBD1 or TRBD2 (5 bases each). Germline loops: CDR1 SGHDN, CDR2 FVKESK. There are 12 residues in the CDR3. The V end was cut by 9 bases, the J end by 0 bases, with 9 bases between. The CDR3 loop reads CARRDDSYEQYF. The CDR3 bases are TGTGCCAGGAGGGACGACTCCTACGAGCAGTACTTC.

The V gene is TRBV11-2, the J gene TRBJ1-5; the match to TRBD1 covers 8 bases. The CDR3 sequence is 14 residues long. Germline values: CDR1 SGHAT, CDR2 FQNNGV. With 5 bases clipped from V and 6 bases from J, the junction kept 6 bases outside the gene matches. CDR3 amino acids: CASSVTDRAQPQHF. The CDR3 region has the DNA TGTGCCAGCAGCGTTACGGACAGGGCTCAGCCCCAGCATTTT.

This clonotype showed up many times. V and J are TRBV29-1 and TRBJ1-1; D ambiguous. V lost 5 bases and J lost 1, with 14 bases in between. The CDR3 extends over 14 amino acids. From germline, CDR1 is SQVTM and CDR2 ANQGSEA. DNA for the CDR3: TGCAGCGTTAGGAGAAAAGAGGCGAACACTGAAGCTTTCTTT. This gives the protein CSVRRKEANTEAFF.

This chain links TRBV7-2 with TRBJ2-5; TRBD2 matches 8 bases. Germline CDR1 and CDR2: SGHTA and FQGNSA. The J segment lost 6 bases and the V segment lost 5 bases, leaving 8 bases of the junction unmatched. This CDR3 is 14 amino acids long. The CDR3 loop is CASSPRTGGKTQYF. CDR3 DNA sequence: TGTGCCAGCAGCCCCAGAACGGGGGGGAAGACCCAGTACTTC.

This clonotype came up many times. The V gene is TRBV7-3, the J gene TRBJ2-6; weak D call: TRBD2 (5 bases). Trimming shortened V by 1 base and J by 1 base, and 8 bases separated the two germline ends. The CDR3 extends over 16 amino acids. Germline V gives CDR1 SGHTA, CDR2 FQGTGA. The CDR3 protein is CASSLSTGSGANVLTF. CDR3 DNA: TGTGCCAGCAGCTTAAGTACGGGATCTGGGGCCAACGTCCTGACTTTC.

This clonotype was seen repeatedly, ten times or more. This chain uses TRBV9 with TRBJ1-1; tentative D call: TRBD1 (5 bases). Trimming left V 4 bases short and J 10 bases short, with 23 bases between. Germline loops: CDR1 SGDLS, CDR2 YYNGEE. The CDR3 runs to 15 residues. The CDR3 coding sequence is TGTGCCAGCAGCATCGTAGATGTGTCCAGGGAGGGAGCTTTCTTT. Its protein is CASSIVDVSREGAFF.

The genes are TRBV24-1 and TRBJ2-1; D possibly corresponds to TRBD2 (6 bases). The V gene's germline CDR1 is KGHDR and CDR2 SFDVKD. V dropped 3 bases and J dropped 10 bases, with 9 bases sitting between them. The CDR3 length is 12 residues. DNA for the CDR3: TGTGCCACCAGTGATAGGACTATCGAGCAGTTCTTC. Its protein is CATSDRTIEQFF.

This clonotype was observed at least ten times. In DNA form, the CDR3 reads TGCGCCAGCAGCTCTCCGACAGGCTCAGAGACCCAGTACTTC. This encodes CASSSPTGSETQYF. This chain connects TRBV5-1 to TRBJ2-5; maybe TRBD1 (6 bases). CDR3 length: 14 residues. CDR1 is SGHRS, CDR2 YFSETQ, per germline. Trimming removed 3 bases at V and 4 bases at J, with 13 bases between. Full variable domain (missing parts from reference TRBV5-1 and TRBJ2-5): KAGVTQTPRYLIKTRGQQVTLSCSPISGHRSVSWYQQTPGQGLQFLFEYFSETQRNKGNFPGRFSGRQFSNSRSEMNVSTLELGDSALYLCASSSPTGSETQYFGPGTRLLVL.

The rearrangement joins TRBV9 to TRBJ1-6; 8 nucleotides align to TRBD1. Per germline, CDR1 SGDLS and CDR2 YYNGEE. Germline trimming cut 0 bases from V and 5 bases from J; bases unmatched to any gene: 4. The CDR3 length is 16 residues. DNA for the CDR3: TGTGCCAGCAGCGTAGCCCAGGGGGCTAATAATTCACCCCTCCACTTT. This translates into CASSVAQGANNSPLHF.

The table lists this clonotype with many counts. CDR3 DNA: TGTGCCACCAGTGACCCGGGACAGGGGTATGGCTACACCTTC. Translated: CATSDPGQGYGYTF. The rearrangement uses TRBV24-1 and TRBJ1-2; TRBD1 aligns across 10 bases. This CDR3 has 14 amino acids. CDR1 KGHDR and CDR2 SFDVKD come from the germline V gene. V dropped 4 bases and J dropped 5; count of bases not matched to a gene: 3.

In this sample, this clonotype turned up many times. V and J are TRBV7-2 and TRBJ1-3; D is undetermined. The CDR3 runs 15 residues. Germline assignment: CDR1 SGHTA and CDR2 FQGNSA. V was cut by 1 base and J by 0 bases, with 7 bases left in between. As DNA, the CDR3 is TGTGCCAGCAGCTTAGACAGTCCCTCTGGAAACACCATATATTTT. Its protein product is CASSLDSPSGNTIYF.

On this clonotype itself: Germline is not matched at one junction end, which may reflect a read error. The CDR3 DNA follows: TGTGCCACCAGCAGCACAGGGGCAAGGTCCTACGGGCAGTACTTC. It is translated as CATSSTGARSYGQYF. The V gene is TRBV15, the J gene TRBJ2-7; 7 bases are a match to TRBD1. The CDR3 is 15 amino acids. The germline V gene encodes CDR1 LNHNV and CDR2 YYDKDF (reference sequence).

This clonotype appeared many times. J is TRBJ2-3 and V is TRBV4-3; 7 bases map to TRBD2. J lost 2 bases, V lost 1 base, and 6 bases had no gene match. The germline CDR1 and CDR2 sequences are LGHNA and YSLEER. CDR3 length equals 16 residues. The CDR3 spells CASSQVSAGITDTQYF. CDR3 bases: TGCGCCAGCAGCCAAGTCTCAGCGGGGATCACAGATACGCAGTATTTT.

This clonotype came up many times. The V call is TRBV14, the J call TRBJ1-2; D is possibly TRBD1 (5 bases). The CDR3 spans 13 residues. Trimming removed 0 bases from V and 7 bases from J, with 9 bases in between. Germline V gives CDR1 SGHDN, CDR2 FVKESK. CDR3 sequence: CASSQDNRGGYTF. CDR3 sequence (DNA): TGTGCCAGCAGCCAAGATAATAGGGGTGGCTACACCTTC. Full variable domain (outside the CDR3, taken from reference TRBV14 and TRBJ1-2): EAGVTQFPSHSVIEKGQTVTLRCDPISGHDNLYWYRRVMGKEIKFLLHFVKESKQDESGMPNNRFLAERTGGTYSTLKVQPAELEDSGVYFCASSQDNRGGYTFGSGTRLTVV.

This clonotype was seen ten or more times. CDR3 sequence reads: CASSLLTGPTSGNTIYF. CDR3 DNA: TGTGCCAGCAGCTTGCTGACGGGGCCCACCTCTGGAAACACCATATATTTT. The chain is built from TRBV7-9 and TRBJ1-3; TRBD1 might be the D (5 bases). The CDR3 extends over 17 amino acids. Germline assignment: CDR1 SEHNR and CDR2 FQNEAQ (reference sequence). The V end was cut by 3 bases, the J end by 0 bases, with 15 bases between.

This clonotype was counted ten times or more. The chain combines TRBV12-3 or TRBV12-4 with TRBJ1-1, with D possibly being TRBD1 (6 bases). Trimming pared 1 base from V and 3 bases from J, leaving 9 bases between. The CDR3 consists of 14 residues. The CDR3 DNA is TGTGCCAGCAGTTTAGTGGGGGGCTACACTGAAGCTTTCTTT. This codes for CASSLVGGYTEAFF.

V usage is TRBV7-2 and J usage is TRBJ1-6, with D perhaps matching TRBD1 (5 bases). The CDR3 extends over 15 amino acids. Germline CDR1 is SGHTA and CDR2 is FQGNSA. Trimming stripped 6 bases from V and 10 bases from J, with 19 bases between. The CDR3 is CASSQRGYLASPLHF. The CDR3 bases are TGTGCCAGCAGTCAAAGGGGATACCTTGCATCACCCCTCCACTTT.

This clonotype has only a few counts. DNA for the CDR3: TGTGCCAGTAGTATTGGACAGGGCCGTGGCTACACCTTC. Translated, it gives CASSIGQGRGYTF. The V and J genes are TRBV19 and TRBJ1-2; 8 nucleotides align to TRBD1. CDR1 LNHDA and CDR2 SQIVND come from the germline V gene (reference sequence). V lost 3 bases to trimming and J lost 7 bases; unmatched junction nucleotides: 4. The CDR3 has 13 residues. The whole variable domain, remainder taken from reference TRBV19 and TRBJ1-2, is DGGITQSPKYLFRKEGQNVTLSCEQNLNHDAMYWYRQDPGQGLRLIYYSQIVNDFQKGDIAEGYSVSREKKESFPLTVTSAQKNPTAFYLCASSIGQGRGYTFGSGTRLTVV.

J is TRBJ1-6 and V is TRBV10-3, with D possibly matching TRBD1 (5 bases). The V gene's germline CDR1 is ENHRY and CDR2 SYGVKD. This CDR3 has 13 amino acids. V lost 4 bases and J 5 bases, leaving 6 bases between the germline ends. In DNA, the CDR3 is TGTGCCATCAGTGGGGGGAATAATTCACCCCTCCACTTT. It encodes CAISGGNNSPLHF.

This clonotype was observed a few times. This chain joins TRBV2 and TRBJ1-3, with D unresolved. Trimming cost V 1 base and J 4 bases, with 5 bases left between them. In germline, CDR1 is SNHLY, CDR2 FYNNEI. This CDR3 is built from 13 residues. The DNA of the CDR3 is TGTGCCAGCAGTGAAGATCTGGGAAACACCATATATTTT. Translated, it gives CASSEDLGNTIYF.

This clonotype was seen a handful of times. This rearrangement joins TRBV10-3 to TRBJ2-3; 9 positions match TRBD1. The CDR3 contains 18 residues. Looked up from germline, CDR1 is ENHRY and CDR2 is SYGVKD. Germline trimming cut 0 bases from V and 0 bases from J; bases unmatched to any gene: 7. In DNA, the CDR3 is TGTGCCATCAGTGAGTCGGATCGGGGACAGGGCAGCACAGATACGCAGTATTTT. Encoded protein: CAISESDRGQGSTDTQYF.

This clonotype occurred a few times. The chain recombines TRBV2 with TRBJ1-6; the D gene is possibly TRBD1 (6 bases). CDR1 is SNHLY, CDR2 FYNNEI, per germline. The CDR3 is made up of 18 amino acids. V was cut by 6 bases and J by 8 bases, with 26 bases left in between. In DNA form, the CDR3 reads TGTGCCAGCAGCTATACTAGGCCCGGGAGGGGGAAAGATTCACCCCTCCACTTT. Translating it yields CASSYTRPGRGKDSPLHF.

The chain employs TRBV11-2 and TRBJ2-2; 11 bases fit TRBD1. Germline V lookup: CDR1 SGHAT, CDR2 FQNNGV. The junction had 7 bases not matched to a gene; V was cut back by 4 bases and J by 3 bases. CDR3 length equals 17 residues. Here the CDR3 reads CASSSRDRGLYTGELFF. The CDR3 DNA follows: TGTGCCAGCAGCTCCAGGGACAGGGGGTTGTACACCGGGGAGCTGTTTTTT.

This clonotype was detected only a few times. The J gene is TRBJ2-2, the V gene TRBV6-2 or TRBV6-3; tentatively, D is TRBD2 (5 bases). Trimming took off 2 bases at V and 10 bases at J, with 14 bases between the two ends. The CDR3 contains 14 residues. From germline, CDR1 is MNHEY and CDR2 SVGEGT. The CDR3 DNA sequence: TGTGCCAGCAGTTACCGGGGTCCCCTTGCGGAGCTGTTTTTT. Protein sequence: CASSYRGPLAELFF.

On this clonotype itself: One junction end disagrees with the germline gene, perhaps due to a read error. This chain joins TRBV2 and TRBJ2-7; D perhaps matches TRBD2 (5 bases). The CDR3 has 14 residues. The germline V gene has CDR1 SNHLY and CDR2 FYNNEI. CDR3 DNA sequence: TGTGCCAGCAGTGATGAGGCCCAAGGTAACGAGCGGTGCTTC. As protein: CASSDEAQGNERCF.

CDR3 nucleotide sequence: TGCAGCGTTGGCGAGACCCAGTACTTC. It encodes CSVGETQYF. The chain recombines TRBV29-1 with TRBJ2-5; no reliable D call. Per the germline V gene, CDR1 is SQVTM and CDR2 is ANQGSEA. The V end lost 4 bases, the J end lost 5 bases, and 2 bases lay between the germline ends. The CDR3 is 9 residues long.

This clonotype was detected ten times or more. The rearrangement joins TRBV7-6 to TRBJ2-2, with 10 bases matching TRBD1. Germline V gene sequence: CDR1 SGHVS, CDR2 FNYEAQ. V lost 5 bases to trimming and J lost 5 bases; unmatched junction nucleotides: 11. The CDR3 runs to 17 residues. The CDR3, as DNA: TGTGCCAGCAGCCTGACCCCTGACAGGGGGCAAACCGGGGAGCTGTTTTTT. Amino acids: CASSLTPDRGQTGELFF.

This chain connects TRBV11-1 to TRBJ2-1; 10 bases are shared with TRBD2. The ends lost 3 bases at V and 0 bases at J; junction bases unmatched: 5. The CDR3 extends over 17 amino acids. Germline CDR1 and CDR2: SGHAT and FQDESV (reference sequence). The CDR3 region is CASSFSGGKSSYNEQFF. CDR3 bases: TGTGCCAGCAGCTTTAGCGGGGGGAAGAGCTCCTACAATGAGCAGTTCTTC.

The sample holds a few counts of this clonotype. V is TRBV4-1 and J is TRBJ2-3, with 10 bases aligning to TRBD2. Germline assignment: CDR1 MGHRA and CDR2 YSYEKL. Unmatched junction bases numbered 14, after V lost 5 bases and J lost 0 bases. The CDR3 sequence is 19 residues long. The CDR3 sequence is CASSSLSGTSETSTDTQYF. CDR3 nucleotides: TGCGCCAGCAGCTCGCTATCCGGGACTAGCGAAACTAGCACAGATACGCAGTATTTT.